This T cell receptor (beta chain) appears in the sequencing data of a study of T cells in Graves' hyperthyroidism and ophthalmopathy. General study points: The model identified upcoming ophthalmopathy a median approximately 6.4 months ahead of onset.

The CDR3 sequence is 12 residues long. Germline loops: CDR1 DFQATT, CDR2 SNEGSKA (reference sequence). V gave up 2 bases and J gave up 8 bases; unmatched junction bases: 5. At least ten counts were recorded for this clonotype. Its specificity is unknown. Amplification of TCR beta CDR3 regions was performed using RNA transcripts as template. Carried out on the TCR CDR3, a first-round RT-PCR used the HTBI primer set. TCRdb reprocessed the multiplex PCR reads via MiXCR and lists one record per CDR3 protein. The sample shows a few hundred thousand distinct CDR3 sequences, under 15% of them seen only once. Thyroid ultrasound and orbital computed tomography, with clinical symptoms and serum thyroxine and TRAb, informed diagnoses.

What was sequenced was blood. This sequence originates from a woman younger than 35 with Graves' hyperthyroidism. V gene TRBV20-1 combines with J gene TRBJ1-2, with 7 nucleotides matching TRBD1. The DNA of the CDR3 is TGCAGTGCTAGAAAGACAGGGTTGGGCTACACCTTC. It is translated as CSARKTGLGYTF.